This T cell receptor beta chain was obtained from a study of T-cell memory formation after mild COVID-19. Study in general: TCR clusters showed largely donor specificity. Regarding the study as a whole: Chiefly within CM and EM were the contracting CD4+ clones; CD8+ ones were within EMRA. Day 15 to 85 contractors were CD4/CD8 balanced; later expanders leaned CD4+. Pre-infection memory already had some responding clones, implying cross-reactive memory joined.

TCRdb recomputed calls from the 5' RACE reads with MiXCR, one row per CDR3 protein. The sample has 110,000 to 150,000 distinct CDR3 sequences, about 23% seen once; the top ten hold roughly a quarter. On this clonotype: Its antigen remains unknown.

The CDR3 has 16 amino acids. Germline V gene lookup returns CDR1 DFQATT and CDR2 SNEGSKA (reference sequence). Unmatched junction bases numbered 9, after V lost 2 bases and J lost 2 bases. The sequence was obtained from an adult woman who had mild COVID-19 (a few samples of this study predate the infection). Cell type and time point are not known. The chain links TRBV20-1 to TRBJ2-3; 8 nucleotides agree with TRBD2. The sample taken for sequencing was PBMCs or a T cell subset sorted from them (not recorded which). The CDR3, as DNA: TGCAGTGCTAGAAGGACTAGCATTGGGTACACAGATACGCAGTATTTT. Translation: CSARRTSIGYTDTQYF.